The 27 T cell receptor beta chains given below trace back to one sample, sequenced in a study of spatial heterogeneity in lung cancer. TCRdb independently ran MiXCR on the 5' RACE reads; one entry per CDR3 protein. The sample shows under 75,000 distinct CDR3 sequences, approximately 12% of them seen only once. The time point denotes: sample taken at primary tumor resection. Researchers sequenced whole RNA taken from tumor, nontumor lung or frozen PBMC without sorting. Sequenced here: PBMCs, sampled at surgery. Receptors were obtained from a male donor with early-stage non-small cell lung cancer.

This clonotype was counted a few times. This rearrangement joins TRBV19 to TRBJ2-1; 9 nucleotides line up with TRBD2. Germline V gene sequence: CDR1 LNHDA, CDR2 SQIVND (reference sequence). CDR3 length: 16 residues. The V gene end was trimmed by 4 bases and the J gene end by 4 bases; junction bases not matched to a gene: 8. CDR3 nucleotides: TGTGCCAGTAGTACGAGAGCGGGAGGAGGTTACAATGAGCAGTTCTTC. Translated, it gives CASSTRAGGGYNEQFF.

The chain links TRBV20-1 to TRBJ2-7; D not certain. CDR3 size: 13 residues. Germline CDR1 is DFQATT and CDR2 is SNEGSKA (reference sequence). V was clipped by 3 bases and J by 2 bases, with 11 bases between them. This CDR3 reads CSARKNGPYEQYF. The CDR3 DNA reads as TGCAGTGCTAGGAAAAACGGGCCCTACGAGCAGTACTTC.

This clonotype was observed a few times. The chain is built from TRBV24-1 and TRBJ2-1; 12 bases are a match to TRBD2. This CDR3 is built from 15 residues. Germline V CDR1 and CDR2: KGHDR, SFDVKD. The junction had 4 bases not matched to a gene; V was cut back by 6 bases and J by 5 bases. CDR3 DNA sequence: TGTGCCACCAGTCAGACTAGCGGGAGCAACAATGAGCAGTTCTTC. Translation: CATSQTSGSNNEQFF.

This clonotype was detected a few times. V gene TRBV6-2 or TRBV6-3 combines with J gene TRBJ2-5; possible D gene TRBD2, 7 bases. CDR3 length equals 12 residues. The ends were cut back, 6 bases at V and 4 bases at J, with 9 bases in the middle. Germline assignment: CDR1 MNHEY and CDR2 SVGEGT. CDR3 sequence reads: CASRRGGETQYF. For the CDR3, the DNA is TGTGCCAGCAGAAGGGGGGGAGAGACCCAGTACTTC.

This clonotype occurred many times. The chain is built from TRBV7-9 and TRBJ2-7; D is unresolved. The germline CDR1 and CDR2 sequences are SEHNR and FQNEAQ (reference sequence). V was trimmed by 5 bases and J by 4 bases, leaving 15 bases between them. The CDR3 extends over 14 amino acids. The CDR3 nucleotides are TGTGCCAGCAGCGCCCCTTTATTTAAGTACGAGCAGTACTTC. This encodes CASSAPLFKYEQYF.

This chain connects TRBV5-5 to TRBJ1-4, with TRBD1 as a possible D gene (5 bases). The germline V gene has CDR1 SGHKS and CDR2 YYEKEE (reference sequence). There are 14 residues in the CDR3. The V and J ends lost 3 bases and 8 bases respectively, with 14 bases between them. The CDR3 DNA sequence: TGTGCCAGCAGCTCACGGGGCAGGGACGAAAAACTGTTTTTT. Residues: CASSSRGRDEKLFF.

J is TRBJ2-3 and V is TRBV9; D perhaps matches TRBD1 (5 bases). Germline CDR1 reads SGDLS; CDR2 reads YYNGEE. V was trimmed by 4 bases and J by 3 bases, leaving 15 bases between them. This CDR3 has 15 amino acids. The CDR3 region is CASSIRQGTTDTQYF. DNA for the CDR3: TGTGCCAGCAGCATCCGCCAGGGTACGACAGATACGCAGTATTTT.

In this sample, this clonotype turned up many times. The CDR3 sequence is CASSIGGTAYEQYF. The CDR3 DNA reads TGTGCCAGTAGTATAGGAGGGACAGCCTACGAGCAGTACTTC. V is TRBV19 and J is TRBJ2-7; 7 nucleotides align to TRBD1. The CDR3 totals 14 residues. Germline V gives CDR1 LNHDA, CDR2 SQIVND (reference sequence). The ends lost 1 base at V and 2 bases at J; junction bases unmatched: 2.

The gene calls are TRBV25-1 and TRBJ2-2; D may be TRBD1 (6 bases). Trimming stripped 6 bases from V and 2 bases from J, with 16 bases between. This CDR3 has 16 residues. Germline V gene sequence: CDR1 MGHDK, CDR2 SYGVNS. The CDR3 region is CASRLPQGYNTGELFF. The DNA for the CDR3 is TGTGCCAGCAGGCTACCCCAGGGGTACAACACCGGGGAGCTGTTTTTT.

This clonotype was recorded many times. V and J are TRBV5-6 and TRBJ2-1; D gene uncertain. Germline CDR1 and CDR2: SGHDT and YYEEEE. This CDR3 region has 11 residues. Trimming pared 1 base from V and 6 bases from J, leaving 2 bases between. In nucleotides, the CDR3 is TGTGCCAGCAGCTTGACCAATGAGCAGTTCTTC. It encodes CASSLTNEQFF.

The V call is TRBV7-8, the J call TRBJ2-5; 8 nucleotides agree with TRBD1. The CDR3 is 14 amino acids. V trimming: 5 bases; J trimming: 1 base; junction bases outside the gene matches: 3. Germline V gene lookup returns CDR1 SGHVS and CDR2 FQNEAQ. The CDR3 region has the DNA TGTGCCAGCAGCGTAACAGGGGGCCAAGAGACCCAGTACTTC. It yields the protein CASSVTGGQETQYF.

This clonotype appeared a few times. V is TRBV7-9 and J is TRBJ1-2; D perhaps matches TRBD1 (5 bases). V lost 0 bases and J lost 7, with 12 bases in between. Germline V CDR1 and CDR2: SEHNR, FQNEAQ (reference sequence). This CDR3 is built from 14 residues. The CDR3 is CASSLALGASGYTF. The DNA for the CDR3 is TGTGCCAGCAGCTTAGCGCTCGGGGCCAGTGGCTACACCTTC.

The V call is TRBV6-2 or TRBV6-3, the J call TRBJ2-2; D gene unclear. The V gene lost 0 bases and the J gene lost 4 bases, with 9 bases spanning the gap. This CDR3 region has 15 residues. Germline loops: CDR1 MNHEY, CDR2 SVGEGT. Here the CDR3 DNA reads TGTGCCAGCAGTTACTCTCCATCGGTCACCGGGGAGCTGTTTTTT. Translation gives CASSYSPSVTGELFF.

The gene calls are TRBV2 and TRBJ2-1, with D tentatively TRBD1 or TRBD2 (5 bases each). The germline gives CDR1 SNHLY, CDR2 FYNNEI. V lost 5 bases and J 4 bases, leaving 21 bases between the germline ends. This CDR3 is 17 amino acids long. The CDR3 region is CASSLLSGIEGYNEQFF. In DNA, the CDR3 is TGTGCCAGCAGTCTACTCTCCGGGATTGAGGGGTACAATGAGCAGTTCTTC.

This clonotype was recorded a few times. J is TRBJ2-6 and V is TRBV6-2 or TRBV6-3; TRBD1 is a possible D gene (6 bases). This CDR3 region has 18 residues. CDR1 is MNHEY and CDR2 is SVGEGT in the germline V gene. Trimming removed 5 bases at V and 0 bases at J, with 17 bases between. The chain's CDR3 is CASSPQGISSSGANVLTF. CDR3 nucleotide sequence: TGTGCCAGCAGTCCACAGGGTATCTCGAGCTCTGGGGCCAACGTCCTGACTTTC.

There are a few counts of this clonotype. This chain joins TRBV29-1 and TRBJ2-7; D may be TRBD1 (6 bases). CDR1 and CDR2 from the germline V gene are SQVTM and ANQGSEA. The CDR3 sequence is 13 residues long. The germline V and J ends were trimmed by 5 bases and 4 bases, with 15 bases remaining between them. CDR3 region: CSVRLDRRYEQYF. In DNA, the CDR3 is TGCAGCGTTAGACTGGACAGAAGATACGAGCAGTACTTC.

Only a few counts were recorded for this clonotype. This rearrangement joins TRBV19 to TRBJ2-7, with TRBD2 as a possible D gene (6 bases). V gave up 7 bases and J gave up 0 bases, with 10 bases separating them. CDR1 is LNHDA and CDR2 is SQIVND in the germline V gene (reference sequence). The CDR3 loop spans 13 amino acids. CDR3 bases: TGTGCCAGTAAGGGACTGACCTCCTACGAGCAGTACTTC. This gives the protein CASKGLTSYEQYF. Filled out from reference TRBV19 and TRBJ2-7, the complete variable domain reads DGGITQSPKYLFRKEGQNVTLSCEQNLNHDAMYWYRQDPGQGLRLIYYSQIVNDFQKGDIAEGYSVSREKKESFPLTVTSAQKNPTAFYLCASKGLTSYEQYFGPGTRLTVT.

This clonotype was picked up a small number of times. The chain links TRBV19 to TRBJ2-6; unclear D gene. Germline V gene data show CDR1 as LNHDA and CDR2 as SQIVND (reference sequence). Trimming removed 7 bases at V and 0 bases at J, with 10 bases between. The CDR3 totals 15 residues. CDR3 loop: CASIPQSSGANVLTF. In DNA form, the CDR3 reads TGTGCCAGTATCCCCCAAAGCTCTGGGGCCAACGTCCTGACTTTC.

This clonotype is a singleton in its sample. The rearrangement uses TRBV20-1 and TRBJ1-2; no reliable D call. Germline loops: CDR1 DFQATT, CDR2 SNEGSKA (reference sequence). V was pared by 6 bases and J by 8 bases, with 13 bases between. CDR3 length: 11 amino acids. The CDR3: CSAAKGIGYTF. The DNA for the CDR3 is TGCAGTGCCGCCAAAGGGATCGGCTACACCTTC.

The J gene is TRBJ2-6, the V gene TRBV10-3; a weak D match, TRBD1 (6 bases). This CDR3 region has 15 residues. Trimming stripped 8 bases from V and 2 bases from J, with 13 bases between. Germline CDR1 is ENHRY and CDR2 is SYGVKD. CDR3 nucleotide sequence: TGTGCCATCGGTTCGCCAGGGGCTGGGGCCAACGTCCTGACTTTC. Translating gives CAIGSPGAGANVLTF.

A few counts support this clonotype. The chain has TRBV5-1 and TRBJ2-3; D is possibly TRBD1 (6 bases). Germline values: CDR1 SGHRS, CDR2 YFSETQ. Between the trimmed V and J ends, which lost 0 bases and 3 bases, there was a span of 8 bases. The CDR3 consists of 14 residues. The CDR3 nucleotides are TGCGCCAGCAGCTTGGCTACAGGGACAGATACGCAGTATTTT. This encodes CASSLATGTDTQYF.

The CDR3 sequence is CASSLGTLSNQPQHF. Here the CDR3 DNA reads TGCGCCAGCAGCTTAGGGACACTTAGCAATCAGCCCCAGCATTTT. The rearrangement joins TRBV5-1 to TRBJ1-5; TRBD1 is a possible D gene (6 bases). The length of the CDR3 is 15 residues. CDR1 and CDR2 from the germline V gene are SGHRS and YFSETQ. V lost 2 bases, J lost 0 bases, and 9 bases lay in between.

This sequence joins TRBV7-2 and TRBJ1-2; D is perhaps TRBD1 (6 bases). The CDR3 is 14 amino acids. With 5 bases removed from V and 3 bases from J, the gap between germline ends came to 13 bases. Looked up from germline, CDR1 is SGHTA and CDR2 is FQGNSA. The CDR3 DNA reads as TGTGCCAGCAGCCCCGCAGGGGCGGACTATGGCTACACCTTC. Translating it yields CASSPAGADYGYTF.

The rearrangement uses TRBV12-3 or TRBV12-4 and TRBJ2-1; the D gene is possibly TRBD2 (5 bases). The CDR3 length is 13 residues. The ends were cut back, 1 base at V and 14 bases at J, with 15 bases in the middle. The CDR3 region is CASSLGRISDEFF. CDR3 DNA: TGTGCCAGCAGTTTAGGGAGGATAAGTGATGAGTTCTTC.

The chain carries TRBV7-9 and TRBJ1-2; 7 bases map to TRBD1. Trimming cost V 3 bases and J 6 bases; bases outside gene matches: 10. The CDR3 has 15 residues. Germline V gene sequence: CDR1 SEHNR, CDR2 FQNEAQ (reference sequence). CDR3 in DNA: TGTGCCAGCAGCTTCAGGGACAGCCCCTCGGATGGCTACACCTTC. It is translated as CASSFRDSPSDGYTF.

This clonotype has a count of ten or more. The chain uses TRBV7-2 and TRBJ1-5; TRBD1 agrees at 7 bases. This CDR3 spans 14 amino acids. The trim removed 8 bases at V and 2 bases at J, leaving 6 bases unmatched. Looked up from germline, CDR1 is SGHTA and CDR2 is FQGNSA. The CDR3 sequence is CASVLTGGNQPQHF. DNA for the CDR3: TGTGCCAGCGTGCTTACAGGGGGCAATCAGCCCCAGCATTTT.

This clonotype was detected only a few times. J is TRBJ2-1 and V is TRBV20-1; D might be TRBD2 (5 bases). V lost 5 bases and J lost 1, with 15 bases in between. Germline assignment: CDR1 DFQATT and CDR2 SNEGSKA (reference sequence). The CDR3 length is 15 residues. This CDR3 is CSAVSVRTSYNEQFF. The CDR3, as DNA: TGCAGTGCTGTCTCTGTCAGGACTTCCTACAATGAGCAGTTCTTC.